The T cell receptor beta chain under discussion was sequenced for a study of cytomegalovirus exposure and HLA in healthy donors. There were likely unrecorded immune exposures, though donors were nominally healthy when sampled. The CDR3 loop spans 16 amino acids. The V gene's germline CDR1 is SGHRS and CDR2 YFSETQ. J was trimmed by 5 bases and V by 5 bases; bases with no gene match: 15. The PCR employed 60 Vbeta primers together with 13 Jbeta primers. Here immunoSEQ multiplex PCR was the method, and the copy in TCRdb shows in-frame clones only, minus some. The sample has about 140,000 clones, around 80% seen once; the top ten hold over 6.5%.

The specimen was PBMCs. V and J are TRBV5-1 and TRBJ2-7; 8 bases line up with TRBD1. The sequence was collected from a man aged 40-49 years in good health and CMV-seropositive. The CDR3 region has the DNA TGCGCCAGCAGGCGAGTTACGGGGACAGGAGGCGACGAGCAGTACTTC. It is translated as CASRRVTGTGGDEQYF.